The entry below gives a single T cell receptor beta chain sequence along with its context. The sample comes from a study of cytotoxic CD8 clonotypes in ibrutinib-treated CLL. This CDR3 region has 17 residues. The V segment lost 4 bases and the J segment 2 bases; nucleotides outside the gene matches: 11. Germline V gene data show CDR1 as SGHRS and CDR2 as YFSETQ. The repertoire was sequenced with immunoSEQ multiplex PCR; TCRdb's copy has only in-frame clones and lacks some. The data show 110,000 to 150,000 clones, around 77% seen once. Specimen: PBMCs, collected after 12 months of ibrutinib treatment. This TCR derives from a human donor with chronic lymphocytic leukemia. J is TRBJ2-3 and V is TRBV5-1, with 9 bases identical to TRBD1. DNA for the CDR3: TGCGCCAGCAGCCCGCTCTCTGACAGGGGGTCCACAGATACGCAGTATTTT. This gives the protein CASSPLSDRGSTDTQYF.